This TCR beta chain emerged from a study of CD8 T cells in Susac syndrome. Study summary: Within the group of sequenced Susac syndrome patients, roughly 6 had active disease and eight or nine were in remission.

Unmatched junction bases numbered 8, after V lost 4 bases and J lost 2 bases. The length of the CDR3 is 15 residues. Per the germline V gene, CDR1 is SQVTM and CDR2 is ANQGSEA. From blood CD8+ and CD4+ T cells, the TCR beta chain was sequenced. RNA amounts of 0.5 to 1 ug underwent reverse transcription with random hexamers. An immunoSEQ multiplex PCR generated amplified TCR beta CDR3 products spanning 54 Vbeta and 13 Jbeta. Using its own MiXCR run on the immunoSEQ multiplex PCR reads, TCRdb lists one record per CDR3 protein. The sample records approximately 160,000 distinct CDR3 sequences, 90% to 96% being singletons. Study-wide findings and caveats: Where Susac syndrome CD4+ T cell repertoires were concerned, no clonal expansion was evident.

Points on this clonotype: Its antigen is unknown.

This chain connects TRBV29-1 to TRBJ2-1, with 7 positions matching TRBD2. This clonotype was sampled from a human donor with Susac syndrome. The specimen sequenced was CD4+ T cells from PBMCs. CDR3 protein: CSVAKTSFAYNEQFF. The CDR3 DNA is TGCAGCGTTGCTAAGACTAGCTTTGCCTACAATGAGCAGTTCTTC.